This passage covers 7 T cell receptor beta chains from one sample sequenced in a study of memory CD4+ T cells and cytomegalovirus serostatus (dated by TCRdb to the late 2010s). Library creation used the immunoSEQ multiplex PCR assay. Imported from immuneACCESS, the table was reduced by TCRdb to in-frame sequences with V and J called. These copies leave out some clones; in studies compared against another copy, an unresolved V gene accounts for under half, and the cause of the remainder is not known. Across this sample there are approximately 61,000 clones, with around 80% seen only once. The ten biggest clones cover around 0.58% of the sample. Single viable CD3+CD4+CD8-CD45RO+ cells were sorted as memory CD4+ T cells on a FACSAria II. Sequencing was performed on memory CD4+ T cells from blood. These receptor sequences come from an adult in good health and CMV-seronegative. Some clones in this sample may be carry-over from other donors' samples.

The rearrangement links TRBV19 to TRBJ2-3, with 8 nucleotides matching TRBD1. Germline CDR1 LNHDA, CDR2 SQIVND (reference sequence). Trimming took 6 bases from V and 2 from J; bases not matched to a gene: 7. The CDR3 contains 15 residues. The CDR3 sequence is CASRTGQGYTDTQYF. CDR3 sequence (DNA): TGTGCCAGTAGGACCGGACAGGGTTACACAGATACGCAGTATTTT. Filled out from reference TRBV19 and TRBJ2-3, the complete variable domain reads DGGITQSPKYLFRKEGQNVTLSCEQNLNHDAMYWYRQDPGQGLRLIYYSQIVNDFQKGDIAEGYSVSREKKESFPLTVTSAQKNPTAFYLCASRTGQGYTDTQYFGPGTRLTVL.

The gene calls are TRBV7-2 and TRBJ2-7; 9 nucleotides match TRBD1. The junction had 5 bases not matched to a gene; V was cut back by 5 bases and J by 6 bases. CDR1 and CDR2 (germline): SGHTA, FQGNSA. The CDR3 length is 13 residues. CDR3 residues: CASSRTGEGEQYF. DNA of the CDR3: TGTGCCAGCAGCCGGACAGGGGAAGGCGAGCAGTACTTC.

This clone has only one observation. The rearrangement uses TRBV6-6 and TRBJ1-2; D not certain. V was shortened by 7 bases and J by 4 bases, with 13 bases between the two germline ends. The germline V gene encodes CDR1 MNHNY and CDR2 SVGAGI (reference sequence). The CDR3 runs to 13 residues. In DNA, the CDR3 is TGTGCCAGCACACTAATGTCTAGCTATGGCTACACCTTC. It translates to CASTLMSSYGYTF.

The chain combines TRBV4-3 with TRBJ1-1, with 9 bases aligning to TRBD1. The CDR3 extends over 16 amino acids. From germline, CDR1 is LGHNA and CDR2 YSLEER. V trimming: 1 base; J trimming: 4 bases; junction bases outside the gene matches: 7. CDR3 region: CASSQVGTGSSTEAFF. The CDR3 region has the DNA TGCGCCAGCAGCCAAGTCGGGACAGGGTCATCCACTGAAGCTTTCTTT.

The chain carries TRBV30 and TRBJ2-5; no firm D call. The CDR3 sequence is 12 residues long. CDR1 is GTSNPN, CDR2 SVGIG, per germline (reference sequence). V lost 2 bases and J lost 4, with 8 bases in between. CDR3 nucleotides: TGTGCCTGGAGTCTCGGTGGAGAGACCCAGTACTTC. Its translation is CAWSLGGETQYF.

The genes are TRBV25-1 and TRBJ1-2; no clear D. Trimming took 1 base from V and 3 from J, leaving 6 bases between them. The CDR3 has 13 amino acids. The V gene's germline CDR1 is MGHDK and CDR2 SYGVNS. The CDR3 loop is CASSEFQDYGYTF. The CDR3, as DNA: TGTGCCAGCAGTGAATTCCAGGACTATGGCTACACCTTC.

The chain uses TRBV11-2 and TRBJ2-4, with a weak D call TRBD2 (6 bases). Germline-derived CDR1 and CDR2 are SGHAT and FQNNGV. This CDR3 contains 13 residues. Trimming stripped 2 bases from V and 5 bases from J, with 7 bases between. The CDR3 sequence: CASSLTGENIQYF. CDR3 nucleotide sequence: TGTGCCAGCAGCTTAACGGGGGAAAACATTCAGTACTTC.